A selection of T cell receptor beta chains follows, all from one sample in a study of CD8 T cells in Susac syndrome. TCRdb redid the calling of the immunoSEQ multiplex PCR reads with MiXCR, one entry per CDR3 protein. Of about 130,000 distinct CDR3 sequences in the sample, around 96% were seen once. Sequenced input: CD4+ T cells from PBMCs. Source of these receptors: a human donor in good health. CDR3s include the opening cysteine and the closing phenylalanine or tryptophan. The D gene is left open where the match is weak. The size entry is marked missing in some rows and otherwise reads once, few, many or a size class.

size	V	J	D	CDR3	DNA
NA	TRBV6-5	TRBJ1-5	NA	CASSYSGREFYSNQPQHF	TGTGCCAGCAGTTACTCGGGACGGGAATTTTATAGCAATCAGCCCCAGCATTTT
NA	TRBV3-1	TRBJ2-4	TRBD2	CASSQPGLAGATQYF	TGTGCCAGCAGCCAGCCGGGACTAGCGGGAGCCACTCAGTACTTC
NA	TRBV6-1	TRBJ2-4	NA	CASSELGRGIQYF	TGTGCCAGCAGTGAACTGGGGAGAGGCATTCAGTACTTC
NA	TRBV3-1	TRBJ2-5	NA	CASSQDPSLPETQYF	TGTGCCAGCAGCCAAGATCCTAGTCTGCCAGAGACCCAGTACTTC
NA	TRBV12-3/TRBV12-4	TRBJ1-5	NA	CASSFGGNNHQPQHF	TGTGCCAGCAGTTTCGGGGGGAACAACCATCAGCCCCAGCATTTT
NA	TRBV30	TRBJ1-4	NA	CAWSGRLGEKLFF	TGTGCCTGGAGTGGGAGGTTGGGCGAAAAACTGTTTTTT
NA	TRBV6-5	TRBJ1-3	NA	CASSYDRNGNTIYF	TGTGCCAGCAGTTACGATAGGAATGGAAACACCATATATTTT
NA	TRBV29-1	TRBJ2-1	TRBD2	CSAFSGRAEQFF	TGCAGCGCCTTTAGCGGGAGGGCCGAGCAGTTCTTC
NA	TRBV3-1	TRBJ2-5	NA	CASSRTVGTQYF	TGTGCCAGCAGCCGGACGGTTGGGACCCAGTACTTC
NA	TRBV30	TRBJ2-7	NA	CAWTGGNSYEQYF	TGTGCCTGGACCGGCGGTAACTCCTACGAGCAGTACTTC
NA	TRBV19	TRBJ2-7	NA	CASSMFGDEQYF	TGTGCCAGTAGTATGTTCGGGGACGAGCAGTACTTC
once	TRBV4-1	TRBJ2-1	NA	CASSQGLSDYNEQFF	TGCGCCAGCAGCCAAGGACTATCAGACTACAATGAGCAGTTCTTC
NA	TRBV19	TRBJ2-7	NA	CASSTQAPPYEQYF	TGTGCCAGTAGTACACAGGCGCCACCCTACGAGCAGTACTTC
NA	TRBV5-1	TRBJ2-1	NA	CASSLAVVGNNEQFF	TGCGCCAGCAGCTTGGCCGTGGTAGGGAACAATGAGCAGTTCTTC
NA	TRBV19	TRBJ1-5	NA	CASRISNQPQHF	TGTGCCAGTAGGATTAGCAATCAGCCCCAGCATTTT
once	TRBV28	TRBJ1-1	NA	CASPPRVAMNTEAFF	TGTGCCAGCCCCCCCAGGGTAGCAATGAACACTGAAGCTTTCTTT
NA	TRBV12-3/TRBV12-4	TRBJ1-5	TRBD1	CASSYRGLGNQPQHF	TGTGCCAGCAGTTACAGGGGGCTTGGCAATCAGCCCCAGCATTTT
NA	TRBV28	TRBJ1-2	TRBD1	CASSLGQGAGGYTF	TGTGCCAGCAGTTTAGGGCAGGGGGCGGGAGGCTACACCTTC
NA	TRBV3-1	TRBJ2-1	NA	CASSRKVIDEQFF	TGTGCCAGCAGCCGAAAGGTTATCGATGAGCAGTTCTTC
once	TRBV19	TRBJ2-3	NA	CASSRQSRTDTQYF	TGTGCCAGTAGTCGACAGTCACGCACAGATACGCAGTATTTT
NA	TRBV24-1	TRBJ2-5	TRBD2	CATSDSSGRAGETQYF	TGTGCCACCAGTGATTCCAGCGGGAGGGCCGGGGAGACCCAGTACTTC
NA	TRBV14	TRBJ2-2	NA	CASSQRAGASGELFF	TGTGCCAGCAGCCAAAGGGCAGGGGCATCCGGGGAGCTGTTTTTT
once	TRBV3-1	TRBJ2-4	TRBD1	CASSLQGANIQYF	TGTGCCAGCAGCCTTCAGGGGGCGAACATTCAGTACTTC
NA	TRBV5-6	TRBJ2-7	NA	CASSLAEYEQYF	TGTGCCAGCAGCTTGGCGGAGTACGAGCAGTACTTC
NA	TRBV5-8	TRBJ2-1	NA	CASSPKFLLYNEQFF	TGTGCCAGCAGCCCTAAATTCCTCCTATACAATGAGCAGTTCTTC
NA	TRBV9	TRBJ2-1	NA	CASAWGGRRNEQFF	TGTGCCAGCGCCTGGGGGGGGCGTAGGAATGAGCAGTTCTTC
NA	TRBV3-1	TRBJ2-2	TRBD2	CASSQDPGTSGLFF	TGTGCCAGCAGCCAAGATCCTGGGACTAGCGGGCTGTTTTTT
NA	TRBV3-1	TRBJ1-1	NA	CASSNRVTEAFF	TGTGCCAGCAGCAACAGGGTCACTGAAGCTTTCTTT
NA	TRBV11-2	TRBJ2-2	TRBD2	CASRIPSGGGELFF	TGTGCCAGCAGAATTCCTAGCGGGGGCGGGGAGCTGTTTTTT
NA	TRBV18	TRBJ2-3	NA	CASYTGTSTDTQYF	TGTGCCAGCTACACGGGGACTAGCACAGATACGCAGTATTTT
NA	TRBV6-5	TRBJ1-1	NA	CASTMWAGTEAFF	TGTGCCAGCACGATGTGGGCTGGGACTGAAGCTTTCTTT
NA	TRBV7-7	TRBJ2-1	NA	CASSLDSGRYNEQFF	TGTGCTAGCAGCTTAGATAGCGGCCGCTACAATGAGCAGTTCTTC
NA	TRBV6-5	TRBJ1-5	NA	CASSYSILGDSNQPQHF	TGTGCCAGCAGTTACTCGATTTTGGGAGATAGCAATCAGCCCCAGCATTTT
NA	TRBV20-1	TRBJ2-7	NA	CSARAAASPYEQYF	TGCAGTGCTAGAGCGGCAGCGTCCCCCTACGAGCAGTACTTC
NA	TRBV19	TRBJ2-3	NA	CASLNSGRSTDTQYF	TGTGCCAGTCTCAACAGCGGCCGTAGCACAGATACGCAGTATTTT
NA	TRBV6-6	TRBJ2-4	TRBD2	CASSPASGKMNIQYF	TGTGCCAGCAGCCCGGCTAGCGGGAAGATGAACATTCAGTACTTC
NA	TRBV2	TRBJ2-7	NA	CASADPRLGYQYF	TGTGCCAGCGCCGATCCGAGGTTAGGGTACCAGTACTTC
NA	TRBV3-1	TRBJ1-2	NA	CASSHPKAGRGYTF	TGTGCCAGCAGCCACCCTAAGGCAGGGAGAGGCTACACCTTC
NA	TRBV30	TRBJ2-3	TRBD2	CAWSVGGGGPDTQYF	TGTGCCTGGAGTGTAGGCGGGGGGGGTCCAGATACGCAGTATTTT
NA	TRBV7-2	TRBJ1-6	TRBD1	CASSLVAGQNVSPLHF	TGTGCCAGCAGCTTAGTAGCGGGACAGAACGTCTCACCCCTCCACTTT
NA	TRBV3-1	TRBJ1-2	NA	CASSQVLTANYGYTF	TGTGCCAGCAGCCAAGTCCTGACAGCTAACTATGGCTACACCTTC
NA	TRBV18	TRBJ1-2	NA	CASSPFDLNYGYTF	TGTGCCAGCTCACCCTTTGACCTTAACTATGGCTACACCTTC